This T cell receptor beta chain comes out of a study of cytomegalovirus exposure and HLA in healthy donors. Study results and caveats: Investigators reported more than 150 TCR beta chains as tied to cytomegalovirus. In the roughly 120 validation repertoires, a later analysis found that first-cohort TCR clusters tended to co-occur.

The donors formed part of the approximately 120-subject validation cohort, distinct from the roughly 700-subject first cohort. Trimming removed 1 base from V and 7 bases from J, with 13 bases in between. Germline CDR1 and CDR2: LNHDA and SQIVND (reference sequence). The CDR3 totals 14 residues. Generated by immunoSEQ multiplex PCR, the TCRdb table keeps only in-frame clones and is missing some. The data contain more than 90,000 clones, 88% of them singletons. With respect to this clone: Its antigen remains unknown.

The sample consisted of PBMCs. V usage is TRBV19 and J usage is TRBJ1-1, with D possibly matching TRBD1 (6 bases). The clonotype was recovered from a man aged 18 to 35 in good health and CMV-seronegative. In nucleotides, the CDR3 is TGTGCCAGTAGTATAGTTGTGCAGGGGAGTGAAGCTTTCTTT. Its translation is CASSIVVQGSEAFF.